The present T cell receptor beta chain was sequenced within a study of Graves' ophthalmopathy and Graves' hyperthyroidism. Study observations and caveats: The majority of expanded thyroid clonotypes above 0.001 frequency also occurred in blood.

Many counts were recorded for this clonotype. Its antigen is as yet unknown. Symptoms, serum thyroxine and TRAb, thyroid ultrasound, and orbital computed tomography formed the diagnostic basis. Amplification of the TCR beta CDR3 regions used RNA transcripts (as template). An initial RT-PCR round employing HTBI primers preceded a second-round multiplex PCR. TCRdb itself ran the multiplex PCR reads through MiXCR, one entry per CDR3 protein. The sample includes under 800,000 distinct CDR3 sequences, 22% of them seen just once. The V end lost 7 bases, the J end lost 5 bases, and 14 bases lay between the germline ends. The CDR3 has 14 residues. CDR1 and CDR2 (germline): SNHLY, FYNNEI.

The specimen sequenced was peripheral blood. V gene TRBV2 combines with J gene TRBJ2-2; the D gene is possibly TRBD2 (6 bases). This receptor was identified in a young woman with stable Graves' hyperthyroidism. Some clones in this sample may be carry-over from other donors' samples. CDR3 loop: CASIVAGSTGELFF. For the CDR3, the DNA is TGTGCCAGCATCGTGGCGGGAAGTACCGGGGAGCTGTTTTTT.